The 30 T cell receptor beta chains listed next were all sequenced from one sample in a study of spatial heterogeneity in lung cancer (dated by TCRdb to the late 2010s). The library was produced with 5' RACE. The instrument given in TCRdb is NextSeq 500. TCRdb applied fastp at Q25 and MiXCR to the public reads, then kept only in-frame beta chains. For every CDR3 protein sequence, its rows merge into one entry that carries the most common genes and DNA. This sample has about 95,000 distinct CDR3 sequences in its table, and roughly 10% of those were observed once. Of the sample, about 7% is held by the ten largest clones. The time point label on this specimen signifies: sample taken at primary tumor resection. For TCR sequencing, whole RNA was extracted from tumor and nontumor lung tissue, or from cryopreserved PBMC samples, and no cell sorting was done. Sequences were derived from PBMCs, sampled at surgery. Every receptor here comes from a male donor with early-stage non-small cell lung cancer.

This clonotype has a handful of counts. The V and J genes are TRBV29-1 and TRBJ1-1, with 10 bases that match TRBD1. CDR3 length: 12 residues. CDR1 and CDR2 (germline): SQVTM, ANQGSEA. The trim removed 4 bases at V and 5 bases at J, leaving 1 base unmatched. CDR3 coding DNA: TGCAGCGTTGGACAGGGGGCTACTGAAGCTTTCTTT. It specifies CSVGQGATEAFF.

J is TRBJ1-1 and V is TRBV6-1, with a tentative D call TRBD1 (6 bases). Germline CDR1 and CDR2: MNHNS and SASEGT. The CDR3 extends over 16 amino acids. Trimming shortened V by 8 bases and J by 5 bases, and 24 bases separated the two germline ends. CDR3 sequence: CASSTGTNLGRTEAFF. The CDR3, as DNA: TGTGCCAGCTCGACCGGGACAAATCTCGGTCGGACTGAAGCTTTCTTT.

V and J are TRBV4-2 and TRBJ2-4; the match to TRBD2 covers 16 bases. Germline assignment: CDR1 LGHNA and CDR2 YNFKEQ. This CDR3 region has 18 residues. V dropped 4 bases and J dropped 2; count of bases not matched to a gene: 5. CDR3 sequence (DNA): TGTGCCAGCAGCCCAGGGACTAGCGGGGGGGTGACCAAAAACATTCAGTACTTC. This translates into CASSPGTSGGVTKNIQYF.

The chain is built from TRBV6-5 and TRBJ1-6, with TRBD1 identical over 8 bases. The germline CDR1 and CDR2 sequences are MNHEY and SVGAGI. CDR3 size: 15 residues. V shed 0 bases and J 10 bases; nucleotides not matched to a gene: 5. The DNA for the CDR3 is TGTGCCAGCAGTTACTCGGCCAGGGGGCTATCACCCCTCCACTTT. Translation gives CASSYSARGLSPLHF.

This clonotype occurred a few times. This chain uses TRBV27 with TRBJ1-2, with 10 nucleotides matching TRBD1. This CDR3 has 15 residues. The trim removed 4 bases at V and 6 bases at J, leaving 8 bases unmatched. The germline V gene encodes CDR1 MNHEY and CDR2 SMNVEV (reference sequence). The CDR3 DNA follows: TGTGCCAGCAGTTCGTACCGGGACAGGGGAGATGGCTACACCTTC. It specifies CASSSYRDRGDGYTF.

The DNA for the CDR3 is TGCAGCGTTCCCGGGACAGAGCTCACCGGGGAGCTGTTTTTT. It codes for CSVPGTELTGELFF. The rearrangement uses TRBV29-1 and TRBJ2-2, with 7 bases identical to TRBD1. Germline V gene lookup returns CDR1 SQVTM and CDR2 ANQGSEA. With 5 bases clipped from V and 4 bases from J, the junction kept 7 bases outside the gene matches. This CDR3 spans 14 amino acids.

V is TRBV12-3 or TRBV12-4 and J is TRBJ1-5, with no clear D. The V gene lost 5 bases and the J gene lost 0 bases, with 11 bases spanning the gap. The CDR3 has 15 residues. The CDR3: CASSLDLYSNQPQHF. The CDR3 DNA reads TGTGCCAGCAGTCTGGACCTTTATAGCAATCAGCCCCAGCATTTT.

With regard to this clonotype: This clone may be a read error of a much larger clone one base away. The rearrangement joins TRBV5-1 to TRBJ2-5; no clear D gene. Germline V lookup: CDR1 SGHRS, CDR2 YFSETQ. CDR3 length: 14 amino acids. The CDR3 here is CASSLIPTQETQNF. The CDR3 DNA is TGCGCCAGCAGCTTAATCCCGACCCAAGAGACCCAGAACTTC.

This clonotype showed up just a few times. V usage is TRBV29-1 and J usage is TRBJ2-2, with 9 bases matching TRBD2. V gave up 5 bases and J gave up 3 bases; unmatched junction bases: 4. This CDR3 spans 14 amino acids. Germline V gene data show CDR1 as SQVTM and CDR2 as ANQGSEA. CDR3 coding DNA: TGCAGCGTTCGGACTAGCGAAGACACCGGGGAGCTGTTTTTT. Protein sequence: CSVRTSEDTGELFF.

This clonotype was detected ten times or more. The chain employs TRBV7-8 and TRBJ1-2; tentatively, D is TRBD1 (5 bases). V lost 3 bases, J lost 5 bases, and 22 bases lay in between. Germline CDR1 SGHVS, CDR2 FQNEAQ. The CDR3 spans 17 residues. The CDR3 nucleotides read TGTGCCAGCAGCTTTAGGGGTGGAGGCCAGGGACTATATGGCTACACCTTC. This translates into CASSFRGGGQGLYGYTF.

This chain connects TRBV5-1 to TRBJ2-3, with D perhaps given as TRBD1 or TRBD2 (5 bases each). CDR1 and CDR2 from the germline V gene are SGHRS and YFSETQ. The CDR3 totals 17 residues. V was trimmed by 6 bases and J by 4 bases, leaving 24 bases between them. The CDR3 sequence is CASKPQPDILGADTQYF. The CDR3 DNA reads TGCGCCAGCAAACCTCAACCTGACATCCTGGGGGCAGATACGCAGTATTTT.

This clonotype appeared a few times. The gene calls are TRBV7-2 and TRBJ1-5; D is possibly TRBD1 (5 bases). This CDR3 is 14 amino acids long. Germline CDR1 reads SGHTA; CDR2 reads FQGNSA. Trimming pared 5 bases from V and 7 bases from J, leaving 15 bases between. This chain's CDR3 is CASSRGGFTQPQHF. For the CDR3, the DNA is TGTGCCAGCAGCCGGGGGGGGTTTACCCAGCCCCAGCATTTT. The variable domain in full, completed from reference TRBV7-2 and TRBJ1-5, reads GAGVSQSPSNKVTEKGKDVELRCDPISGHTALYWYRQSLGQGLEFLIYFQGNSAPDKSGLPSDRFSAERTGGSVSTLTIQRTQQEDSAVYLCASSRGGFTQPQHFGDGTRLSIL.

In this sample, this clonotype turned up many times. V gene TRBV7-9 combines with J gene TRBJ1-1; 8 bases are a match to TRBD1. The CDR3 runs to 12 residues. V was pared by 5 bases and J by 11 bases, with 7 bases of the junction left unmatched. The germline V gene has CDR1 SEHNR and CDR2 FQNEAQ (reference sequence). The CDR3 nucleotides are TGTGCCAGCAGCCAGGAGGACAGGGCGGCTTTCTTT. This encodes CASSQEDRAAFF.

The chain has TRBV6-2 or TRBV6-3 and TRBJ2-7, with a possible D match to TRBD1 (5 bases). Trimming removed 7 bases from V and 6 bases from J, with 10 bases in between. There are 11 residues in the CDR3. Per the germline V gene, CDR1 is MNHEY and CDR2 is SVGEGT. CDR3 loop: CASTQGTEQYF. CDR3 sequence (DNA): TGTGCCAGCACCCAGGGTACCGAGCAGTACTTC.

This clonotype turned up a few times. The chain combines TRBV2 with TRBJ2-7, with D hard to call. The V end was cut by 3 bases, the J end by 7 bases, with 10 bases between. Germline loops: CDR1 SNHLY, CDR2 FYNNEI. The CDR3 covers 12 residues. The CDR3 sequence is CASSDRPWEQYF. In DNA form, the CDR3 reads TGTGCCAGCAGTGATCGTCCCTGGGAGCAGTACTTC.

This clonotype was detected many times. The chain carries TRBV7-2 and TRBJ2-3; TRBD2 is a possible D gene (5 bases). Between the trimmed V and J ends, which lost 7 bases and 6 bases, there was a span of 23 bases. This CDR3 is built from 16 residues. Germline V gives CDR1 SGHTA, CDR2 FQGNSA. For the CDR3, the DNA is TGTGCCAGCACCACCCCCAGCGGTGCACCCGGGGATACGCAGTATTTT. Its protein is CASTTPSGAPGDTQYF.

This sequence joins TRBV29-1 and TRBJ1-2; no firm D call. The germline V and J ends were trimmed by 0 bases and 4 bases, with 15 bases remaining between them. Germline-derived CDR1 and CDR2 are SQVTM and ANQGSEA. The CDR3 has 15 amino acids. As DNA, the CDR3 is TGCAGCGTTGAAGATGAAAGGCTCCCTAGCTATGGCTACACCTTC. It specifies CSVEDERLPSYGYTF. The entire variable domain, with the rest obtained from reference TRBV29-1 and TRBJ1-2, is as follows: SAVISQKPSRDICQRGTSLTIQCQVDSQVTMMFWYRQQPGQSLTLIATANQGSEATYESGFVIDKFPISRPNLTFSTLTVSNMSPEDSSIYLCSVEDERLPSYGYTFGSGTRLTVV.

The J gene is TRBJ1-5, the V gene TRBV7-2, with 7 bases that match TRBD1. The V gene's germline CDR1 is SGHTA and CDR2 FQGNSA. V lost 0 bases to trimming and J lost 10 bases; unmatched junction nucleotides: 9. CDR3 length equals 15 residues. CDR3 in amino acids: CASSLAQLTGTPQHF. The CDR3 region has the DNA TGTGCCAGCAGCTTAGCCCAATTGACAGGGACCCCCCAGCATTTT.

The rearrangement joins TRBV7-9 to TRBJ2-7; D is possibly TRBD1 or TRBD2 (5 bases each). Germline assignment: CDR1 SEHNR and CDR2 FQNEAQ (reference sequence). The V end lost 3 bases, the J end lost 6 bases, and 12 bases lay between the germline ends. The CDR3 runs to 13 residues. Here the CDR3 reads CASSLGPRGEQYF. The CDR3 bases are TGTGCCAGCAGCTTGGGGCCCCGGGGCGAGCAGTACTTC.

The chain couples TRBV7-9 to TRBJ1-4; D remains unclear. The CDR3 runs to 14 residues. Germline V gene data show CDR1 as SEHNR and CDR2 as FQNEAQ (reference sequence). The V gene lost 5 bases and the J gene lost 8 bases, with 15 bases spanning the gap. This chain's CDR3 is CASSVRAPEEKLFF. Here the CDR3 DNA reads TGTGCCAGCAGCGTTAGGGCCCCTGAGGAAAAACTGTTTTTT.

This clonotype was observed many times. This chain connects TRBV2 to TRBJ1-2, with unresolved D. The CDR3 contains 12 residues. Germline V lookup: CDR1 SNHLY, CDR2 FYNNEI. The V end was cut by 3 bases, the J end by 7 bases, with 9 bases between. The CDR3 DNA follows: TGTGCCAGCAGTGAGTTTACGAGTGGCTACACCTTC. Residues: CASSEFTSGYTF.

This clonotype was seen at least ten times. The chain employs TRBV28 and TRBJ2-7, with 9 positions matching TRBD2. The CDR3 is made up of 15 amino acids. CDR1 and CDR2 (germline): MDHEN, SYDVKM. With V trimmed by 7 bases and J by 0 bases, 7 bases remained unmatched. The CDR3 protein is CASTKLLAGSYEQYF. The CDR3 nucleotides read TGTGCCAGCACCAAGTTACTAGCGGGCTCCTACGAGCAGTACTTC.

This clonotype turned up a few times. CDR3 amino acids: CASSLEPGELFF. The CDR3 DNA reads TGTGCCAGCAGCCTGGAGCCCGGGGAGCTGTTTTTT. The V and J genes are TRBV7-3 and TRBJ2-2; D gene ambiguous. The V gene's germline CDR1 is SGHTA and CDR2 FQGTGA. Trimming pared 5 bases from V and 6 bases from J, leaving 7 bases between. CDR3 size: 12 residues.

The rearrangement joins TRBV5-1 to TRBJ2-1; unclear D gene. The CDR3 extends over 14 amino acids. V lost 0 bases, J lost 8 bases, and 12 bases lay in between. Germline V gene lookup returns CDR1 SGHRS and CDR2 YFSETQ. The CDR3 loop reads CASSLALTVDEQFF. Here the CDR3 DNA reads TGCGCCAGCAGCTTGGCCTTGACCGTCGATGAGCAGTTCTTC.

CDR3 region: CASSLVGGSTEAFF. DNA of the CDR3: TGTGCCAGCAGCTTAGTAGGAGGGTCCACTGAAGCTTTCTTT. This rearrangement joins TRBV7-8 to TRBJ1-1; D ambiguous. The CDR3 sequence is 14 residues long. Germline CDR1 is SGHVS and CDR2 is FQNEAQ. V lost 1 base to trimming and J lost 4 bases, with 10 bases between them.

This clonotype appeared a single time. The genes are TRBV3-1 and TRBJ2-2; D not resolved. Trimming removed 0 bases from V and 5 bases from J, with 7 bases in between. There are 14 residues in the CDR3. Germline assignment: CDR1 LGHDT and CDR2 YNNKEL (reference sequence). As DNA, the CDR3 is TGTGCCAGCAGCCAAGATCTACAGACCGGGGAGCTGTTTTTT. This sequence encodes CASSQDLQTGELFF.

The J gene is TRBJ2-5, the V gene TRBV5-4; the D is unclear. CDR3 size: 12 residues. CDR1 is SGHNT and CDR2 is YYREEE in the germline V gene (reference sequence). V gave up 4 bases and J gave up 2 bases, with 6 bases separating them. The CDR3 coding sequence is TGTGCCAGCAGCAGGGATCAAGAGACCCAGTACTTC. It translates to CASSRDQETQYF.

Many counts were recorded for this clonotype. The rearrangement uses TRBV7-3 and TRBJ1-6; D is unclear. Germline CDR1 SGHTA, CDR2 FQGTGA. There are 15 residues in the CDR3. The V gene lost 4 bases and the J gene lost 6 bases, with 13 bases spanning the gap. The CDR3 DNA reads as TGTGCCAGCAGCTGGCCTCCCGGGCCTAATTCACCCCTCCACTTT. It specifies CASSWPPGPNSPLHF.

This clonotype was detected a few times. The chain joins TRBV3-1 to TRBJ1-5, with D possibly being TRBD1 (5 bases). Between the trimmed V and J ends, which lost 4 bases and 1 base, there was a span of 11 bases. The CDR3 sequence is 15 residues long. Germline lookup yields CDR1 LGHDT and CDR2 YNNKEL (reference sequence). The CDR3, as DNA: TGTGCCAGCAGCCCAGGGTTCGGAAGCAATCAGCCCCAGCATTTT. It encodes CASSPGFGSNQPQHF.

The genes are TRBV5-8 and TRBJ2-7; TRBD2 aligns across 7 bases. V trimming: 2 bases; J trimming: 0 bases; junction bases outside the gene matches: 5. Germline loops: CDR1 SGHTS, CDR2 YDEGEE. The CDR3 length is 15 residues. The CDR3 protein is CASSFLAVSSYEQYF. The CDR3 DNA reads as TGTGCCAGCAGCTTCCTAGCGGTGAGCTCCTACGAGCAGTACTTC.